This TCR beta chain was profiled in a study of blood T cell repertoires in COVID-19. Study-level background: Some COVID-19 samples were acute and others convalescent; all came from the United States, Italy and Spain. PBMCs, B-cell-depleted T cells, or T cells were the source of the cDNA or gDNA that made up the material.

V lost 4 bases and J 5 bases, leaving 15 bases between the germline ends. This CDR3 comprises 14 residues. Looked up from germline, CDR1 is SGHNT and CDR2 is YYREEE (reference sequence). Study processing details: Amplifying reference gene primers gave estimates of nucleated cell counts. Sequencing was performed with immunoSEQ multiplex PCR; in TCRdb, only in-frame clones are kept and a portion is missing. Clone size and V and J calls were adopted from that table, with D and trimming inferred from the DNA. The sample yields about 240,000 clones, around 90% seen once. Sequenced: peripheral blood. This TCR was sampled from a man aged 55-75 years who had recovered from COVID-19. The gene calls are TRBV5-4 and TRBJ1-2, with a tentative D call TRBD1 (6 bases). The CDR3 is CASSPGQSIYGYTF. In DNA form, the CDR3 reads TGTGCCAGCAGCCCAGGACAGAGTATATATGGCTACACCTTC.